This entry lists 17 T cell receptor beta chains sequenced from one sample in a study of blood T cell repertoires in COVID-19. Libraries were prepared by immunoSEQ multiplex PCR; TCRdb keeps only in-frame clonotypes and omits some of them. The data hold roughly 120,000 clones, with around 85% observed a single time. The specimen was peripheral blood. The receptors here all came from a woman older than 75 with COVID-19, enrolled during active disease.

V and J are TRBV7-9 and TRBJ2-1; D is perhaps TRBD2 (5 bases). Looked up from germline, CDR1 is SEHNR and CDR2 is FQNEAQ (reference sequence). The length of the CDR3 is 15 residues. V shed 7 bases and J shed 4 bases, with 17 bases lying between them. CDR3 bases: TGTGCCAGCAAAAGAGGAGGAACTACTTACAATGAGCAGTTCTTC. Translated: CASKRGGTTYNEQFF.

The chain employs TRBV7-3 and TRBJ2-3; TRBD2 aligns across 10 bases. Germline V CDR1 and CDR2: SGHTA, FQGTGA. This CDR3 spans 18 amino acids. V gave up 1 base and J gave up 3 bases; unmatched junction bases: 10. The CDR3 bases are TGTGCCAGCAGCTTAAGAGGGGGTAGCGGGAGGATAACAGATACGCAGTATTTT. Residues: CASSLRGGSGRITDTQYF.

The rearrangement links TRBV4-1 to TRBJ1-5; TRBD1 agrees at 10 bases. The CDR3 has 18 residues. With 0 bases clipped from V and 6 bases from J, the junction kept 11 bases outside the gene matches. Germline CDR1 MGHRA, CDR2 YSYEKL. CDR3: CASSQEGPDRGQVQPQHF. The DNA for the CDR3 is TGCGCCAGCAGCCAAGAGGGCCCCGACAGGGGGCAGGTTCAGCCCCAGCATTTT.

The chain employs TRBV7-9 and TRBJ2-3; TRBD2 matches 14 bases. The junction had 9 bases not matched to a gene; V was cut back by 3 bases and J by 4 bases. The germline V gene has CDR1 SEHNR and CDR2 FQNEAQ (reference sequence). This CDR3 comprises 18 residues. The CDR3 protein is CASSLLTGTSGSSDTQYF. CDR3 DNA sequence: TGTGCCAGCAGCTTGCTAACCGGGACTAGCGGGAGTTCAGATACGCAGTATTTT.

The rearrangement links TRBV3-1 (or the pseudogene TRBV3-2) to TRBJ2-5; 7 positions match TRBD2. J lost 5 bases, V lost 9 bases, and 12 bases had no gene match. The CDR3 loop spans 14 amino acids. Germline assignment: CDR1 LGHDT and CDR2 YNNKEL (reference sequence). The DNA of the CDR3 is TGTGCCAGTCTCTCCCGCGGGAGAGGTGAGACCCAGTACTTC. Translation: CASLSRGRGETQYF.

The chain carries TRBV7-9 and TRBJ2-1; D gene uncertain. This CDR3 spans 13 amino acids. Germline V gene sequence: CDR1 SEHNR, CDR2 FQNEAQ (reference sequence). V gave up 0 bases and J gave up 5 bases, with 5 bases separating them. The CDR3 protein is CASSLATNNEQFF. As DNA, the CDR3 is TGTGCCAGCAGCTTAGCAACTAACAATGAGCAGTTCTTC.

The table lists this clone with a few counts. V is TRBV6-5 and J is TRBJ1-2, with 8 bases fitting TRBD1. V lost 0 bases to trimming and J lost 5 bases; unmatched junction nucleotides: 8. From germline, CDR1 is MNHEY and CDR2 SVGAGI. The CDR3 consists of 16 residues. The CDR3 nucleotides read TGTGCCAGCAGTTACTCCCAGGGGGCTGGAAGGTATGGCTACACCTTC. Residues: CASSYSQGAGRYGYTF.

This chain joins TRBV6-2 or TRBV6-3 and TRBJ2-1, with 12 bases lining up with TRBD2. This CDR3 region has 14 residues. Per the germline V gene, CDR1 is MNHEY and CDR2 is SVGEGT. The V gene end was trimmed by 2 bases and the J gene end by 9 bases; junction bases not matched to a gene: 2. Written as DNA, the CDR3 is TGTGCCAGCAGTTACGCTAGCGGGAGGGTTGAGCAGTTCTTC. It encodes CASSYASGRVEQFF.

CDR3 sequence: CASSQELAGVGNEQFF. CDR3 sequence (DNA): TGTGCCAGCAGCCAAGAGCTAGCGGGAGTGGGCAATGAGCAGTTCTTC. The J gene is TRBJ2-1, the V gene TRBV4-2; TRBD2 agrees at 10 bases. Germline V gene data show CDR1 as LGHNA and CDR2 as YNFKEQ. Trimming cost V 0 bases and J 6 bases; bases outside gene matches: 5. The CDR3 contains 16 residues.

This clone was detected only once. The CDR3 loop is CSAKSLDRGYNEQFF. The CDR3 bases are TGCAGCGCAAAGAGCCTGGACAGGGGCTACAATGAGCAGTTCTTC. The chain recombines TRBV29-1 with TRBJ2-1, with 9 bases matching TRBD1. Germline V lookup: CDR1 SQVTM, CDR2 ANQGSEA. The length of the CDR3 is 15 residues. With V trimmed by 7 bases and J by 3 bases, 10 bases remained unmatched.

This chain links TRBV18 with TRBJ1-1, with D unresolved. CDR3 size: 14 residues. Germline-derived CDR1 and CDR2 are KGHSH and LQKENI. V was cut by 2 bases and J by 1 base, with 8 bases left in between. The CDR3 DNA follows: TGTGCCAGCTCACCAGGAGCGGGGAACACTGAAGCTTTCTTT. It codes for CASSPGAGNTEAFF.

The chain recombines TRBV5-1 with TRBJ2-7; perhaps TRBD2 as D (6 bases). Trimming took off 4 bases at V and 1 base at J, with 12 bases between the two ends. CDR3 length: 14 amino acids. The germline gives CDR1 SGHRS, CDR2 YFSETQ. The CDR3 DNA reads TGCGCCAGCAGCCGGGGGTCTATGTCCTACGAGCAGTACTTC. Protein product: CASSRGSMSYEQYF.

This clone was recorded once. The chain couples TRBV28 to TRBJ1-5; D possibly corresponds to TRBD1 (5 bases). There are 16 residues in the CDR3. Germline lookup yields CDR1 MDHEN and CDR2 SYDVKM. V lost 3 bases to trimming and J lost 3 bases, with 15 bases between them. The chain's CDR3 is CASSLGPGGNNQPQHF. CDR3 DNA: TGTGCCAGCAGTTTGGGGCCGGGGGGAAACAATCAGCCCCAGCATTTT.

The chain uses TRBV7-2 and TRBJ1-2, with 7 bases that match TRBD1. Trimming at V came to 5 bases and at J to 8 bases, leaving 8 bases not matched to a gene. The germline gives CDR1 SGHTA, CDR2 FQGNSA. The CDR3 extends over 13 amino acids. CDR3 sequence (DNA): TGTGCCAGCAGCCTCGACAGGGTCGACGGCTACACCTTC. Translated: CASSLDRVDGYTF.

In DNA form, the CDR3 reads TGTGCCAGCGAGTTCGGTGTACTTAAGTCCGAGCAGTACTTC. It encodes CASEFGVLKSEQYF. The gene calls are TRBV7-2 and TRBJ2-7; D unresolved. The germline V gene has CDR1 SGHTA and CDR2 FQGNSA. Trimming shortened V by 8 bases and J by 6 bases, and 20 bases separated the two germline ends. The CDR3 contains 14 residues.

As regards this clone: One junction end does not reproduce the germline sequence, and a read error may be involved. V usage is TRBV5-4 and J usage is TRBJ2-2; 9 nucleotides agree with TRBD2. CDR1 and CDR2 (germline): SGHNT, YYREEE (reference sequence). This CDR3 is 16 amino acids long. CDR3 in DNA: TGTGCCAGCAGCTTGGGACTAGCGGCGAAAACCGGGGAGCTGTTTTTT. It encodes CASSLGLAAKTGELFF.

This clone has a handful of counts. V usage is TRBV6-5 and J usage is TRBJ1-1; 7 positions match TRBD1. V dropped 2 bases and J dropped 5; count of bases not matched to a gene: 5. Germline-derived CDR1 and CDR2 are MNHEY and SVGAGI. CDR3 length equals 14 residues. CDR3 DNA: TGTGCCAGCAGTTACGCCAGGGGGAAGACTGAAGCTTTCTTT. Its translation is CASSYARGKTEAFF.